A single sample is the source of the 13 T cell receptor beta chains below, sequenced in a study of blood T cells in healthy people across ages. A second 7 to 11 cycle PCR used barcoded and J-beta primers. From the 5' RACE reads, TCRdb called clonotypes with MiXCR, one entry per CDR3 protein. Found here are 1.8 million or so distinct CDR3 sequences, 35% to 50% of them singletons; the top ten hold about 23%. Sequencing used blood. The receptors originated from a human donor in good health.

The chain recombines TRBV29-1 with TRBJ2-2; D unclear. The CDR3 covers 13 residues. Trimming left V 6 bases short and J 8 bases short, with 16 bases between. Germline V CDR1 and CDR2: SQVTM, ANQGSEA. The CDR3 reads CSVRALYRGELFF. CDR3 DNA: TGCAGCGTCCGGGCCCTATACCGTGGGGAGCTGTTTTTT.

As to this clonotype: Mismatch with germline at one junction end may stem from a read error. This chain connects TRBV20-1 to TRBJ2-3, with TRBD1 identical over 7 bases. Germline lookup yields CDR1 DFQATT and CDR2 SNEGSKA (reference sequence). This CDR3 region has 16 residues. The CDR3 DNA follows: TGCAGTGCTAGAGATTCTGGGACAGTGTTCACAGATACGCGGTATTTT. As protein: CSARDSGTVFTDTRYF.

This clonotype appeared many times. This sequence joins TRBV5-1 and TRBJ1-4; no reliable D call. Between the trimmed V and J ends, which lost 0 bases and 0 bases, there was a span of 12 bases. The CDR3 runs 17 residues. The V gene's germline CDR1 is SGHRS and CDR2 YFSETQ. The CDR3 sequence: CASSLAFGRTTNEKLFF. The CDR3 DNA reads as TGCGCCAGCAGCTTGGCCTTTGGGAGAACAACTAATGAAAAACTGTTTTTT.

The chain links TRBV12-5 to TRBJ2-3; unclear D gene. Germline assignment: CDR1 LGHNT and CDR2 FRNRAP. The CDR3 has 12 amino acids. The V end was cut by 4 bases, the J end by 4 bases, with 6 bases between. As DNA, the CDR3 is TGTGCTAGTGGTTCCGAGGCAGATACGCAGTATTTT. This encodes CASGSEADTQYF.

This clonotype was found many times. The V and J genes are TRBV4-3 and TRBJ2-3, with 13 nucleotides matching TRBD2. CDR1 LGHNA and CDR2 YSLEER come from the germline V gene. The V gene end was trimmed by 5 bases and the J gene end by 2 bases; junction bases not matched to a gene: 7. The CDR3 is made up of 17 amino acids. CDR3 loop: CASSTGTSGAHTDTQYF. The CDR3 coding sequence is TGCGCCAGCAGCACAGGGACTAGCGGGGCACACACAGATACGCAGTATTTT.

This clonotype was counted a few times. The rearrangement uses TRBV29-1 and TRBJ1-1; no definite D call. There are 13 residues in the CDR3. Germline V CDR1 and CDR2: SQVTM, ANQGSEA. V lost 6 bases, J lost 4 bases, and 15 bases lay in between. The CDR3 spells CSVLIGVPTEAFF. The DNA of the CDR3 is TGCAGCGTCTTGATTGGGGTACCCACTGAAGCTTTCTTT.

The chain employs TRBV5-1 and TRBJ1-1, with D possibly being TRBD1 (6 bases). Trimming removed 3 bases from V and 1 base from J, with 13 bases in between. The CDR3 is made up of 15 amino acids. Germline V CDR1 and CDR2: SGHRS, YFSETQ. The CDR3: CASSWGGGENTEAFF. CDR3 coding DNA: TGCGCCAGCAGCTGGGGGGGGGGCGAGAACACTGAAGCTTTCTTT.

The chain recombines TRBV28 with TRBJ2-5; possibly TRBD1 for D (5 bases). This CDR3 comprises 14 residues. Germline-derived CDR1 and CDR2 are MDHEN and SYDVKM. V lost 1 base and J 0 bases, leaving 6 bases between the germline ends. CDR3 sequence (DNA): TGTGCCAGCAGTTTATACAGGTACCAAGAGACCCAGTACTTC. It yields the protein CASSLYRYQETQYF.

This clonotype appeared a few times. V is TRBV5-1 and J is TRBJ2-3, with 13 bases aligning to TRBD2. CDR3 length: 17 amino acids. Germline CDR1 SGHRS, CDR2 YFSETQ. Trimming at V came to 5 bases and at J to 0 bases, leaving 6 bases not matched to a gene. The CDR3 coding sequence is TGCGCCAGCAGTTGGACTAGCGGGGGACCAAGCACAGATACGCAGTATTTT. It codes for CASSWTSGGPSTDTQYF.

The genes are TRBV12-3 or TRBV12-4 and TRBJ1-2; tentatively, D is TRBD1 (6 bases). The CDR3 runs to 15 residues. The V gene lost 5 bases and the J gene lost 2 bases, with 15 bases spanning the gap. The CDR3 sequence: CASSPGQRKNYGYTF. The CDR3 DNA sequence: TGTGCCAGCAGTCCCGGACAGAGGAAGAACTATGGCTACACCTTC.

The gene calls are TRBV20-1 and TRBJ1-4; no reliable D call. V was pared by 8 bases and J by 0 bases, with 22 bases between. Germline V CDR1 and CDR2: DFQATT, SNEGSKA (reference sequence). The CDR3 extends over 17 amino acids. In DNA, the CDR3 is TGCAGTACTCGAGCGGTGAGGAGGGATGCAACTAATGAAAAACTGTTTTTT. This encodes CSTRAVRRDATNEKLFF.

This clonotype was seen many times. V is TRBV20-1 and J is TRBJ2-7; 7 bases are shared with TRBD1. CDR3 length: 12 residues. V shed 6 bases, J shed 3 bases, and the junction held 5 bases outside the gene matches. Germline CDR1 DFQATT, CDR2 SNEGSKA (reference sequence). The CDR3 here is CSAPGQNYEQYF. CDR3 in DNA: TGCAGTGCGCCGGGACAGAACTACGAGCAGTACTTC.

This clonotype was seen a few times. This rearrangement joins TRBV5-1 to TRBJ2-1; tentatively, D is TRBD1 (5 bases). The germline V gene encodes CDR1 SGHRS and CDR2 YFSETQ. The CDR3 runs to 15 residues. V was pared by 1 base and J by 8 bases, with 16 bases between. The CDR3 loop is CASSLSPQGGDEQFF. CDR3 in DNA: TGCGCCAGCAGCTTGTCCCCCCAGGGTGGAGATGAGCAGTTCTTC.